The 7 T cell receptor beta chains given below trace back to one sample, sequenced in a study of Tregs in tolerant kidney transplant recipients. This table comes from immunoSEQ multiplex PCR, and its TCRdb copy is limited to in-frame clones, with some not included. The sample lists tens of thousands of clones; 93% were seen once. Related graft donors supplied nonmyeloablative bone marrow transplants, and mixed chimerism was transient. The sequences come from CD4+ T cells from blood (PBMCs), collected 12 months after the transplant. The source is a human patient who received a combined kidney and bone marrow transplant. The graft donor may have contributed some T cells.

The chain combines TRBV5-6 with TRBJ1-2; no clear D gene. The germline V and J ends were trimmed by 7 bases and 5 bases, with 9 bases remaining between them. CDR3 size: 11 residues. CDR1 and CDR2 from the germline V gene are SGHDT and YYEEEE. The CDR3 is CASAGSYGYTF. In DNA form, the CDR3 reads TGTGCCAGCGCTGGCAGTTATGGCTACACCTTC.

V gene TRBV25-1 combines with J gene TRBJ2-3; 10 nucleotides align to TRBD2. Germline V gene data show CDR1 as MGHDK and CDR2 as SYGVNS. V dropped 4 bases and J dropped 1; count of bases not matched to a gene: 8. The CDR3 is 17 amino acids. CDR3 bases: TGTGCCAGCAGTGTAAAAGCGGGAGGGCATCGCACAGATACGCAGTATTTT. Amino acid sequence: CASSVKAGGHRTDTQYF.

V usage is TRBV4-3 and J usage is TRBJ1-2; TRBD1 aligns across 9 bases. The CDR3 totals 13 residues. The J segment lost 7 bases and the V segment lost 4 bases, leaving 4 bases of the junction unmatched. The germline gives CDR1 LGHNA, CDR2 YSLEER. The CDR3 loop is CASSRQGEVGYTF. The CDR3 DNA reads as TGCGCCAGCAGCCGACAGGGGGAAGTTGGCTACACCTTC.

This sequence joins TRBV6-4 and TRBJ1-1; tentatively, D is TRBD1 (5 bases). V dropped 6 bases and J dropped 7 bases, with 12 bases sitting between them. The CDR3 totals 12 residues. Germline V gene sequence: CDR1 MRHNA, CDR2 SNTAGT. In DNA form, the CDR3 reads TGTGCCAGCAGAGGGACTTGGGGTGAAGCTTTCTTT. Its protein is CASRGTWGEAFF.

The chain recombines TRBV7-2 with TRBJ2-1; 9 bases match TRBD2. J lost 10 bases, V lost 5 bases, and 12 bases had no gene match. Germline values: CDR1 SGHTA, CDR2 FQGNSA. This CDR3 is 15 amino acids long. CDR3 bases: TGTGCCAGCAGCCCCCGGGGAGTAGCGGGAGCGGAGCAGTTCTTC. Translation: CASSPRGVAGAEQFF.

The chain combines TRBV11-2 with TRBJ2-3; TRBD1 is a possible D gene (5 bases). Germline V gene data show CDR1 as SGHAT and CDR2 as FQNNGV. The CDR3 is 14 residues long. V lost 5 bases to trimming and J lost 6 bases, with 15 bases between them. This CDR3 reads CASSPSTVYDTQYF. CDR3 DNA: TGTGCCAGCAGCCCGTCGACAGTTTATGATACGCAGTATTTT.

This chain uses TRBV7-6 with TRBJ1-6, with 7 bases that match TRBD1. The CDR3 covers 15 residues. CDR1 is SGHVS, CDR2 FNYEAQ, per germline. V lost 5 bases to trimming and J lost 5 bases; unmatched junction nucleotides: 6. The CDR3 DNA is TGTGCCAGCAGCCCCTACAGGGGAAATAATTCACCCCTCCACTTT. Translation gives CASSPYRGNNSPLHF.